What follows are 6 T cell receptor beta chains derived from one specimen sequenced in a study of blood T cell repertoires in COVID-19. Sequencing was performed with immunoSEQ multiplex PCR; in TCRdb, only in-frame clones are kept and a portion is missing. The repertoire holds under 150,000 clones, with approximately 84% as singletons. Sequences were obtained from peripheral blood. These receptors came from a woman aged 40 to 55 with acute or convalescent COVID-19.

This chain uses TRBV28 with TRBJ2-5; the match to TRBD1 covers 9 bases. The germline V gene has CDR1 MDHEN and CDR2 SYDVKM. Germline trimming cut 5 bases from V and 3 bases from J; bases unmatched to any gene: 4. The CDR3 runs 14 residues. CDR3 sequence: CASSHRTGEETQYF. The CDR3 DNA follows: TGTGCCAGCAGTCACCGGACAGGGGAAGAGACCCAGTACTTC.

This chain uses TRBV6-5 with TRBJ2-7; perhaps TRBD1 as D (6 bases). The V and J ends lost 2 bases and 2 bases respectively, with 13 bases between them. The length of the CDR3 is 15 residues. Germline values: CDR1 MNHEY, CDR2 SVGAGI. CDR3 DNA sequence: TGTGCCAGCAGTTACACTTCCGGACAGCCCTACGAGCAGTACTTC. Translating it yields CASSYTSGQPYEQYF.

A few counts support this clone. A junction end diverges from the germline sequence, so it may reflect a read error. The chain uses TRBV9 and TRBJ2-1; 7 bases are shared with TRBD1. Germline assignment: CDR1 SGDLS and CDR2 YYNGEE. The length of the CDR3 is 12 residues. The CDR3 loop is CASSSRQGREIF. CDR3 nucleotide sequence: TGTGCCAGCAGCTCTAGACAGGGAAGGGAAATCTTC.

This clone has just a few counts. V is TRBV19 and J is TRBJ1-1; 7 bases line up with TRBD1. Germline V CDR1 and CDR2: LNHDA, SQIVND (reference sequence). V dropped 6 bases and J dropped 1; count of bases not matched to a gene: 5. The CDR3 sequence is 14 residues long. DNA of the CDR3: TGTGCCAGTAGCCACCAGGGGGGGAACACTGAAGCTTTCTTT. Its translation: CASSHQGGNTEAFF.

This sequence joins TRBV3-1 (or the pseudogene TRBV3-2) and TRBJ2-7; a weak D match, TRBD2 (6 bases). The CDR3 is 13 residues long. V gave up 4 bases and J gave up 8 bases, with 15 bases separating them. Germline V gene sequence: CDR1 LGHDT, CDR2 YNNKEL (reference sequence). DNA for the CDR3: TGTGCCAGCAGCCCGAGACTAGGACCCAAGCAGTACTTC. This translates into CASSPRLGPKQYF.

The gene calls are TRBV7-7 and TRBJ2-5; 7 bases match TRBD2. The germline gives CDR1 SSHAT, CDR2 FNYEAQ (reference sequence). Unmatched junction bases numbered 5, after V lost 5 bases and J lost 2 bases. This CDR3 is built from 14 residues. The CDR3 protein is CASSKRGRQETQYF. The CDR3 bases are TGTGCCAGCAGCAAGCGGGGTCGGCAAGAGACCCAGTACTTC.